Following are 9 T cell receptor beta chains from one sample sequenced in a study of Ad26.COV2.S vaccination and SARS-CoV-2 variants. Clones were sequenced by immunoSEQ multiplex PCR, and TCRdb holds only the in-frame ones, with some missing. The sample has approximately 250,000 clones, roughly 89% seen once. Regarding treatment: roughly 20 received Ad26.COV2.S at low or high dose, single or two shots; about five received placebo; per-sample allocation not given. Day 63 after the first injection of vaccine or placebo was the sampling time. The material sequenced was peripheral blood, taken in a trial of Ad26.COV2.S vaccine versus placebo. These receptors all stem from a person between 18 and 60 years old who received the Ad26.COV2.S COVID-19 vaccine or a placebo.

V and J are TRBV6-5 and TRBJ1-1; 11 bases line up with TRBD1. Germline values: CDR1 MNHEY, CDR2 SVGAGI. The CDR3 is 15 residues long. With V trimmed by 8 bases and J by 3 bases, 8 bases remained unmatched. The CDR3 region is CASSRTGGYDTEAFF. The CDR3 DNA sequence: TGTGCCAGCTCAAGGACAGGGGGCTACGACACTGAAGCTTTCTTT.

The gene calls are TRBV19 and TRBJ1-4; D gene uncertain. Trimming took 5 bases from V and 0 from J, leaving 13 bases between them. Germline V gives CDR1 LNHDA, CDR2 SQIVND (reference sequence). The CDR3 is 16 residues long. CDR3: CASSPGVIATNEKLFF. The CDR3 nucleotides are TGTGCCAGTAGTCCCGGGGTTATTGCAACTAATGAAAAACTGTTTTTT. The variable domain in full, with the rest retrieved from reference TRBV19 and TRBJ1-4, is DGGITQSPKYLFRKEGQNVTLSCEQNLNHDAMYWYRQDPGQGLRLIYYSQIVNDFQKGDIAEGYSVSREKKESFPLTVTSAQKNPTAFYLCASSPGVIATNEKLFFGSGTQLSVL.

The CDR3 bases are TGCGCCAGCAGCCAAGCCCCCCTGGGACTCAGCACAGATACGCAGTATTTT. Amino acid sequence: CASSQAPLGLSTDTQYF. The chain is built from TRBV4-1 and TRBJ2-3, with D perhaps TRBD2 (6 bases). CDR3 length equals 17 residues. Per the germline V gene, CDR1 is MGHRA and CDR2 is YSYEKL. Trimming took 1 base from V and 0 from J, leaving 14 bases between them.

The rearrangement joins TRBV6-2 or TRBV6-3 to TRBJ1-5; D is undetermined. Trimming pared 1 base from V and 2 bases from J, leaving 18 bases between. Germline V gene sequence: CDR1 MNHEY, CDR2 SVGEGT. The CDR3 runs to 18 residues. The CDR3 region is CASSYFNRRRAGNQPQHF. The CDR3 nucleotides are TGTGCCAGCAGTTACTTCAACCGTCGGAGGGCAGGCAATCAGCCCCAGCATTTT.

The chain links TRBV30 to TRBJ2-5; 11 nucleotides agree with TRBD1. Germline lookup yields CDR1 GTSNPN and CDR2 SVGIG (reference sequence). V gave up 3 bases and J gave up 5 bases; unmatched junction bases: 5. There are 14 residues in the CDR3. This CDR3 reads CAWRRTGGAETQYF. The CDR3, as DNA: TGTGCCTGGAGACGGACAGGGGGCGCGGAGACCCAGTACTTC.

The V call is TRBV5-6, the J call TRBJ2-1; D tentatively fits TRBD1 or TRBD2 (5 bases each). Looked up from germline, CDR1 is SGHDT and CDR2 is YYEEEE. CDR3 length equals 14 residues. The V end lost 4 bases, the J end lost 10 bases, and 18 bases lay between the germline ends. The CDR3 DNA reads TGTGCCAGCAGCAGACCGGGACCGGTGAGAGAGCAGTTCTTC. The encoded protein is CASSRPGPVREQFF.

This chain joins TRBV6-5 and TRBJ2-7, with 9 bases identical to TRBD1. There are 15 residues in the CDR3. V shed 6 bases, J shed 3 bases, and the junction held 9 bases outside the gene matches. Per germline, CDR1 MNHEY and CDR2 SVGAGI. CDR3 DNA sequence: TGTGCCAGCAGACCACAGGGGGCGAAAGGCTACGAGCAGTACGTC. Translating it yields CASRPQGAKGYEQYV.

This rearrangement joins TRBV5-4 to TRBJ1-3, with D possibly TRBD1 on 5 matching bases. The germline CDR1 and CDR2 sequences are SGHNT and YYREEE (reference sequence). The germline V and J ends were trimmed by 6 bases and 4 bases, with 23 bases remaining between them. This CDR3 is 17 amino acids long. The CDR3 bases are TGTGCCAGCACCTCCCGTGGGGGGATTGGGACCGGAAACACCATATATTTT. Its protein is CASTSRGGIGTGNTIYF.

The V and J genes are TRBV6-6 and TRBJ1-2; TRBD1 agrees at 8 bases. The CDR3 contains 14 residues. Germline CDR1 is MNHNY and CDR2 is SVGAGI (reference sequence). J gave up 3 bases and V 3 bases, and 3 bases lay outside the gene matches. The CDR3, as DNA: TGTGCCAGCAGTTATAACAGGGGGGACTATGGCTACACCTTC. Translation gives CASSYNRGDYGYTF.